This TCR beta chain was captured by sequencing in a study of cytomegalovirus exposure and HLA in healthy donors. Study-wide points: Versus the approximately 700-donor mean, an Asian-associated ancestry cluster reportedly showed fewer N-insertions in a later analysis.

Looked up from germline, CDR1 is SGHAT and CDR2 is FQNNGV. The CDR3 covers 14 residues. J gave up 2 bases and V 5 bases, and 6 bases lay outside the gene matches. About this clone: Its specificity is not known.

The PCR had 60 Vbeta and 13 Jbeta primers. Here immunoSEQ multiplex PCR was the method, and the copy in TCRdb shows in-frame clones only, minus some. This sample has more than 85,000 clones; 65% to 90% occur once, and the top ten carry about 2%. V usage is TRBV11-2 and J usage is TRBJ2-7; 7 bases are a match to TRBD1. This clonotype originated in a young woman in good health and CMV-seronegative. The sequenced material came from PBMCs. This CDR3 reads CASSAQGGPYEQYF. The DNA for the CDR3 is TGTGCCAGCAGCGCCCAAGGGGGCCCCTACGAGCAGTACTTC.